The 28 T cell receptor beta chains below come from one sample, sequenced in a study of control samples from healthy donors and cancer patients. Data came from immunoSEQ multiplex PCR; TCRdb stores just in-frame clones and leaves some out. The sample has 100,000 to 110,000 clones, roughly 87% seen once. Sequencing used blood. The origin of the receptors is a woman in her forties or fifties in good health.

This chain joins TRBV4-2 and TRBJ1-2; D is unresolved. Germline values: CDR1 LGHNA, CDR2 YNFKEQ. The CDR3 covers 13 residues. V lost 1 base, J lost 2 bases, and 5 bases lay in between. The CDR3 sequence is CASSQGGNYGYTF. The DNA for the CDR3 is TGTGCCAGCAGCCAAGGAGGGAACTATGGCTACACCTTC.

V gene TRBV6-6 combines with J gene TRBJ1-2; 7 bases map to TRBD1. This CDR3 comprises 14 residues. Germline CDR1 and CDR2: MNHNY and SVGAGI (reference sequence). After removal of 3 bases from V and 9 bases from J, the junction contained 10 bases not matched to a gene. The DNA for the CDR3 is TGTGCCAGCAGTTATAAGGACAGGAGGAGTAGCTACACCTTC. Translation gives CASSYKDRRSSYTF.

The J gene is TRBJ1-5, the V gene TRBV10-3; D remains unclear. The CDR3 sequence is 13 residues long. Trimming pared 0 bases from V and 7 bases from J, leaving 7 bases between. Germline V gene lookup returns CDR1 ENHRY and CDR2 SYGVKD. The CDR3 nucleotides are TGTGCCATCAGTGAGTCCATTGCACAGCCCCAGCATTTT. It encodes CAISESIAQPQHF.

CDR3 residues: CATSRLAGDEQFF. Written as DNA, the CDR3 is TGTGCCACCAGCAGACTAGCGGGAGATGAGCAGTTCTTC. The chain employs TRBV15 and TRBJ2-1; TRBD2 matches at 10 bases. The CDR3 loop spans 13 amino acids. Per the germline V gene, CDR1 is LNHNV and CDR2 is YYDKDF (reference sequence). V was clipped by 2 bases and J by 8 bases; unmatched bases: 0.

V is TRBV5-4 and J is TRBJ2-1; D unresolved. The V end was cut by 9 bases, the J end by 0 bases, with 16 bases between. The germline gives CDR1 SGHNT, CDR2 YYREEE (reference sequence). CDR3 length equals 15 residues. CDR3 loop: CAIPRGPSSYNEQFF. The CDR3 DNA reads TGTGCCATACCGAGAGGTCCTAGCTCCTACAATGAGCAGTTCTTC.

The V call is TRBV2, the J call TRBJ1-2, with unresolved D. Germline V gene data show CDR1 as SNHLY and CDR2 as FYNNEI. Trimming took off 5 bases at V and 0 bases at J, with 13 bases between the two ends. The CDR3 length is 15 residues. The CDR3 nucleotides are TGTGCCAGCAGTAACGACGGAGAGACTAACTATGGCTACACCTTC. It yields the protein CASSNDGETNYGYTF.

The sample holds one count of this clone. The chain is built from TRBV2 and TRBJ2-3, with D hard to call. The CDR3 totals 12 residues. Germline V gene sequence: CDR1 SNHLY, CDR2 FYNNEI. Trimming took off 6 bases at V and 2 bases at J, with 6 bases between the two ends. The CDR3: CASRSATDTQYF. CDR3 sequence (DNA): TGTGCCAGCAGATCTGCCACAGATACGCAGTATTTT.

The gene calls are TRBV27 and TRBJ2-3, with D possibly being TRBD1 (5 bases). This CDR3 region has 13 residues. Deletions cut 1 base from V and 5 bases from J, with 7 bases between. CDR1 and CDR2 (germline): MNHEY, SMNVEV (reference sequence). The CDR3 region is CASSLLRGDTQYF. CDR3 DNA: TGTGCCAGCAGTTTATTAAGGGGAGATACGCAGTATTTT.

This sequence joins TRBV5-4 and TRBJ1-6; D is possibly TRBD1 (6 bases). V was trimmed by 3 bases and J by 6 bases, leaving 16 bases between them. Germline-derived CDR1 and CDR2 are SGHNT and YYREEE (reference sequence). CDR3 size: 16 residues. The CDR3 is CASSSVTGGSNSPLHF. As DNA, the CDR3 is TGTGCCAGCAGCTCGGTGACGGGGGGCTCTAATTCACCCCTCCACTTT. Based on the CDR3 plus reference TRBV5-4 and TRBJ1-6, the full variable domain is ETGVTQSPTHLIKTRGQQVTLRCSSQSGHNTVSWYQQALGQGPQFIFQYYREEENGRGNFPPRFSGLQFPNYSSELNVNALELDDSALYLCASSSVTGGSNSPLHFGNGTRLTVT.

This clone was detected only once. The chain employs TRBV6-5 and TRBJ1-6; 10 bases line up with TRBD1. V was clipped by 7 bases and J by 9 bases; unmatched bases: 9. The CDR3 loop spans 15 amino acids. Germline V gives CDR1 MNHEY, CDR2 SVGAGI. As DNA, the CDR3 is TGTGCCAGCACCCTAGGCGGGACAGGGGTTTCACCCCTCCACTTT. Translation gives CASTLGGTGVSPLHF.

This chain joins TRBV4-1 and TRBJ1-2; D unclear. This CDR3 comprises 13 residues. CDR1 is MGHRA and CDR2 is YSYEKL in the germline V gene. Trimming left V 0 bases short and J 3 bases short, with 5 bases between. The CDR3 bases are TGCGCCAGCAGCCAAGACCAGTACTATGGCTACACCTTC. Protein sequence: CASSQDQYYGYTF.

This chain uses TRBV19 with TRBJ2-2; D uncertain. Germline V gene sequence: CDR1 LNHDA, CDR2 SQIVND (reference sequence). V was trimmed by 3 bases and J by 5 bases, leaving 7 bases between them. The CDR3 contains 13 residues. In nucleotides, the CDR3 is TGTGCCAGTAGTATTATTTTAACCGGGGAGCTGTTTTTT. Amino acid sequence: CASSIILTGELFF.

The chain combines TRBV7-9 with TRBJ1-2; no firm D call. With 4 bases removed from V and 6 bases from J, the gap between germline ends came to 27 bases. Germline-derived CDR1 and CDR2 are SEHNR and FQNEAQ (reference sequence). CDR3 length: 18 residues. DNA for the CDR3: TGTGCCAGCAGCTCCCCGCACGGCCCGGAGCCCGTTAGGAATGGCTACACCTTC. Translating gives CASSSPHGPEPVRNGYTF. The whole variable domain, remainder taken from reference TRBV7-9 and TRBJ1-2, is DTGVSQNPRHKITKRGQNVTFRCDPISEHNRLYWYRQTLGQGPEFLTYFQNEAQLEKSRLLSDRFSAERPKGSFSTLEIQRTEQGDSAMYLCASSSPHGPEPVRNGYTFGSGTRLTVV.

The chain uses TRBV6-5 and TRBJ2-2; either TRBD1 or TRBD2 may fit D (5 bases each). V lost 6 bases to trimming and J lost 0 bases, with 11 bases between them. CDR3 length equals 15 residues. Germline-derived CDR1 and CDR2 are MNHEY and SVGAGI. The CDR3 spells CASRLRDPNTGELFF. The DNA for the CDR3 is TGTGCCAGCAGACTCAGGGACCCGAACACCGGGGAGCTGTTTTTT.

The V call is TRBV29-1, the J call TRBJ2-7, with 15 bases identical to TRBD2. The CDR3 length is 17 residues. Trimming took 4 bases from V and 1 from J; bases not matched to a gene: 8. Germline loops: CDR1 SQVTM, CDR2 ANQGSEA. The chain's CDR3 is CSVAGLAGGVGSYEQYV. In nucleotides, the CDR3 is TGCAGCGTTGCCGGACTAGCGGGAGGGGTTGGATCCTACGAGCAGTACGTC.

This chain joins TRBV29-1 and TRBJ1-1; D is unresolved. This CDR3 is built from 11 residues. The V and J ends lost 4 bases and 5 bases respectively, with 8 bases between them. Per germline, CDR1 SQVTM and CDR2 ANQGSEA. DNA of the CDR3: TGCAGCGTTGGCTCGGTTACTGAAGCTTTCTTT. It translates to CSVGSVTEAFF.

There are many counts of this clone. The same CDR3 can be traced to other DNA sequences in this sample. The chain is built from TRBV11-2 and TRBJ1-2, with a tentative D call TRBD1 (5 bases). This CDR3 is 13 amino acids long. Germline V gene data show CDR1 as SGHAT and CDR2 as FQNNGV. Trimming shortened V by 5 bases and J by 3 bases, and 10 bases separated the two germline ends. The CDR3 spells CASSLDRYYGYTF. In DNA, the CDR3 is TGTGCCAGCAGCCTCGACAGATACTATGGCTACACCTTC.

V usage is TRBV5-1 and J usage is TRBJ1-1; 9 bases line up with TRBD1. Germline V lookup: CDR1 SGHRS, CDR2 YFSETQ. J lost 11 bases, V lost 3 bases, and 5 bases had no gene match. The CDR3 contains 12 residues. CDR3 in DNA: TGCGCCAGCAGCTCGACAGGGGGTCTCGCTTTCTTT. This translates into CASSSTGGLAFF.

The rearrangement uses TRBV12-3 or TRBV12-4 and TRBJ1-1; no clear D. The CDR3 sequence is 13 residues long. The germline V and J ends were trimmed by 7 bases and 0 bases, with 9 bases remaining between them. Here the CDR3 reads CASTGLMNTEAFF. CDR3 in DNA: TGTGCCAGCACCGGCCTCATGAACACTGAAGCTTTCTTT.

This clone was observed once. The CDR3 nucleotides read TGCGCCAGCAGTCAAACGGGGATTAACTATGGCTACACCTTC. This translates into CASSQTGINYGYTF. The chain links TRBV23-1 to TRBJ1-2; D unclear. TRBV23-1 falls under the ORF class, with uncertain function. The V and J ends lost 2 bases and 1 base respectively, with 8 bases between them. This CDR3 has 14 amino acids.

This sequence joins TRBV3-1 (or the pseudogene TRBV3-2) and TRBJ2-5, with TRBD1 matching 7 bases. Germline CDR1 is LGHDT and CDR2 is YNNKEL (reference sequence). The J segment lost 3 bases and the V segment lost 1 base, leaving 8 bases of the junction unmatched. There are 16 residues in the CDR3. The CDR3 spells CASSQVKGATEETQYF. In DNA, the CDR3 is TGTGCCAGCAGCCAAGTTAAGGGGGCCACCGAAGAGACCCAGTACTTC.

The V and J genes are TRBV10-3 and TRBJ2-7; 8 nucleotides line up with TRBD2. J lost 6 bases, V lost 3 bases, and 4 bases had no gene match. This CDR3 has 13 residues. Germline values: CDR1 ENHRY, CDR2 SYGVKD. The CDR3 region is CAISDGLAREQYV. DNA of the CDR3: TGTGCCATCAGTGATGGACTAGCCCGCGAGCAGTACGTC.

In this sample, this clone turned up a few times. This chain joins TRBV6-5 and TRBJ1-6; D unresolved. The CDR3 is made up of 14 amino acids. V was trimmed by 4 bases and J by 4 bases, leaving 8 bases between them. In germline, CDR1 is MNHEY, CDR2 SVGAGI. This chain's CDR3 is CASSSPGYNSPLHF. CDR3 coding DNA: TGTGCCAGCAGTTCGCCCGGGTATAATTCACCCCTCCACTTT.

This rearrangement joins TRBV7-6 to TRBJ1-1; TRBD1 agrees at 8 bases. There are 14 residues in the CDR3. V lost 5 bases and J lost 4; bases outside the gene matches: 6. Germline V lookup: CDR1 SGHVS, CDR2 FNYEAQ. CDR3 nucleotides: TGTGCCAGCAGCCCAGGACAGGGCGGCACTGAAGCTTTCTTT. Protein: CASSPGQGGTEAFF.

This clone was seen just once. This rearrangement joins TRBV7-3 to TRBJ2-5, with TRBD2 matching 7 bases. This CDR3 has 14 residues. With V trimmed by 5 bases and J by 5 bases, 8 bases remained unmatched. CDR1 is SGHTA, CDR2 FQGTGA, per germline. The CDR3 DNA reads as TGTGCCAGCAGCCCAGCGGGGCTGCCGGAGACCCAGTACTTC. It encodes CASSPAGLPETQYF.

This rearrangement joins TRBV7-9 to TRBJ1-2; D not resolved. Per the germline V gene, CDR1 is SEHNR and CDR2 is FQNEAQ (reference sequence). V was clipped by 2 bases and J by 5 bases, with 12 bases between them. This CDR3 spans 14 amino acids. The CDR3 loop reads CASSLSAARYGYTF. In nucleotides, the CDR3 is TGTGCCAGCAGCTTAAGTGCAGCCCGGTATGGCTACACCTTC.

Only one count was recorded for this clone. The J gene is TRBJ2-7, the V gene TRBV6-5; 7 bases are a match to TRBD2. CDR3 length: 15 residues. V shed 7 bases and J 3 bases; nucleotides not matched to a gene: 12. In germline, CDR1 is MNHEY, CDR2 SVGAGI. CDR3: CASTKVVGGSYEQYV. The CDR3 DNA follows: TGTGCCAGCACTAAAGTGGTGGGAGGGAGCTACGAGCAGTACGTC.

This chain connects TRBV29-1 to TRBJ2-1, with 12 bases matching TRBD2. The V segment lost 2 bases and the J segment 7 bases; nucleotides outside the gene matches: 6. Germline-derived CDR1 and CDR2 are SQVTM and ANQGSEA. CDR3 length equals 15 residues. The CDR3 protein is CSVEQSTSGRNEQFF. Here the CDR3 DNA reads TGCAGCGTTGAACAGTCAACTAGCGGGAGGAATGAGCAGTTCTTC.